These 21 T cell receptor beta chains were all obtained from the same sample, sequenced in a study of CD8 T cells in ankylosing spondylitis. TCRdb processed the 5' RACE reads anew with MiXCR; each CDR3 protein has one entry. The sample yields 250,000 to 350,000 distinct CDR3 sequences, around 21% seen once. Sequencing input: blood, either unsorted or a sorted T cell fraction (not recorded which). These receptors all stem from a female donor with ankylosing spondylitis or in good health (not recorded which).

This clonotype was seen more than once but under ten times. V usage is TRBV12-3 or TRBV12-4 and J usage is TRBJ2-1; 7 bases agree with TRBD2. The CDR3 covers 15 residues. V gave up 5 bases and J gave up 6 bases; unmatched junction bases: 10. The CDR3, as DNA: TGTGCCAGCAGTCTACTAGCGAGAGGAGGCAATGAGCAGTTCTTC. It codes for CASSLLARGGNEQFF.

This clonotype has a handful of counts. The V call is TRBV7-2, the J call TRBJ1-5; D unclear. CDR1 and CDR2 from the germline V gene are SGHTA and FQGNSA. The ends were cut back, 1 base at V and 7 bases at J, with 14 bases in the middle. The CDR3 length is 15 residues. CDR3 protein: CASSLELGIEQPQHF. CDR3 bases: TGTGCCAGCAGCTTAGAACTGGGTATCGAACAGCCCCAGCATTTT.

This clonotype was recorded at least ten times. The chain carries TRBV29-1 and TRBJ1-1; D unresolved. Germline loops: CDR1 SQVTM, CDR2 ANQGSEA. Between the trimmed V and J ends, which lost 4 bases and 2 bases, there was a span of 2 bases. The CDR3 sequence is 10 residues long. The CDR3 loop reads CSVANTEAFF. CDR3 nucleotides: TGCAGCGTTGCCAACACTGAAGCTTTCTTT.

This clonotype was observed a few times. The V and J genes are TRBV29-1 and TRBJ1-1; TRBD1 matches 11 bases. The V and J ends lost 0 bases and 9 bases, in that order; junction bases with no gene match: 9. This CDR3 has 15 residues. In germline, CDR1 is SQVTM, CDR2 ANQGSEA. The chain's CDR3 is CSVEDQVRDRGKAFF. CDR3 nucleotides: TGCAGCGTTGAAGATCAAGTCCGGGACAGGGGGAAAGCTTTCTTT. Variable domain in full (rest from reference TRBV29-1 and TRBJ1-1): SAVISQKPSRDICQRGTSLTIQCQVDSQVTMMFWYRQQPGQSLTLIATANQGSEATYESGFVIDKFPISRPNLTFSTLTVSNMSPEDSSIYLCSVEDQVRDRGKAFFGQGTRLTVV.

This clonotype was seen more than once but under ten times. CDR3 nucleotides: TGTGCCAGCAGCTTTCTAGAAGGGTATGGCTACACCTTC. This gives the protein CASSFLEGYGYTF. This chain links TRBV6-1 with TRBJ1-2; D unresolved. The germline V and J ends were trimmed by 6 bases and 5 bases, with 13 bases remaining between them. The CDR3 consists of 13 residues. The germline gives CDR1 MNHNS, CDR2 SASEGT.

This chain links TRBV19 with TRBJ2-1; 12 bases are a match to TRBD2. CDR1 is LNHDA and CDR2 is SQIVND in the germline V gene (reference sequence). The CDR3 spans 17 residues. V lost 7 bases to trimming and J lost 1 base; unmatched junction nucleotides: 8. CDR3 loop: CASMPSGRALSYNEQFF. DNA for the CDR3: TGTGCCAGTATGCCTAGCGGGAGGGCCTTATCCTACAATGAGCAGTTCTTC.

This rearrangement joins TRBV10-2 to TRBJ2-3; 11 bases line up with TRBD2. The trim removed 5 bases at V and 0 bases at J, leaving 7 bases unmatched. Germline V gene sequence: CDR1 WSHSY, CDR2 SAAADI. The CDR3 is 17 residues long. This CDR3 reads CASSNSGRGLSTDTQYF. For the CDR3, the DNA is TGCGCCAGCAGTAATAGCGGGAGGGGACTGAGCACAGATACGCAGTATTTT.

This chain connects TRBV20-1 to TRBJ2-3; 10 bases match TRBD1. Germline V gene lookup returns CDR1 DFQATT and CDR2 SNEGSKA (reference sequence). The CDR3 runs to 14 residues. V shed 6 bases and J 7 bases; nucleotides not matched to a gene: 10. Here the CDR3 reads CSASRDRGVNTQYF. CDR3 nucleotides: TGCAGTGCCTCACGGGACAGGGGAGTAAATACGCAGTATTTT.

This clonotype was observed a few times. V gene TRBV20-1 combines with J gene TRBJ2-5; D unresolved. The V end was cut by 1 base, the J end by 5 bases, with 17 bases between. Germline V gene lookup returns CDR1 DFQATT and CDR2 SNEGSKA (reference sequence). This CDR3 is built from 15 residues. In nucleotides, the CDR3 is TGCAGTGCTAGAGTTCGGGCTGGAGTGGGGGAGACCCAGTACTTC. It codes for CSARVRAGVGETQYF.

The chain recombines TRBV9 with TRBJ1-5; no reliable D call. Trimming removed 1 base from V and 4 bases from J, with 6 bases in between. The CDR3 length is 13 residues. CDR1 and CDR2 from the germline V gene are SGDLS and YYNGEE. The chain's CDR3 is CASSVSPNQPQHF. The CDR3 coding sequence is TGTGCCAGCAGCGTAAGCCCGAATCAGCCCCAGCATTTT.

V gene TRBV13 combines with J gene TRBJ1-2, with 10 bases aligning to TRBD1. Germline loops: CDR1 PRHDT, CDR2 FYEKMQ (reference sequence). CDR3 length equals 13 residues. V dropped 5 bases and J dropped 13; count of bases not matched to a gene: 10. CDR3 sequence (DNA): TGTGCCAGCAGCCCATGGGGGACAGGGGACGGCACCTTC. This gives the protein CASSPWGTGDGTF.

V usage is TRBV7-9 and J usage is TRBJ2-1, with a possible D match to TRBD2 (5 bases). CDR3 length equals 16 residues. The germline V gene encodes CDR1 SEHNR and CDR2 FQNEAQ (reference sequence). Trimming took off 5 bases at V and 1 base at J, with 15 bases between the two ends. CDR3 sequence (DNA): TGTGCCAGCAGCCGTTTTCGAGGGTTATCCTACAATGAGCAGTTCTTC. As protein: CASSRFRGLSYNEQFF.

The CDR3 here is CASSPYWGTQYF. CDR3 DNA: TGTGCCAGCAGTCCTTATTGGGGGACCCAGTACTTC. The chain has TRBV28 and TRBJ2-5; D remains unclear. Germline CDR1 is MDHEN and CDR2 is SYDVKM. The CDR3 runs to 12 residues. V lost 5 bases and J 7 bases, leaving 11 bases between the germline ends.

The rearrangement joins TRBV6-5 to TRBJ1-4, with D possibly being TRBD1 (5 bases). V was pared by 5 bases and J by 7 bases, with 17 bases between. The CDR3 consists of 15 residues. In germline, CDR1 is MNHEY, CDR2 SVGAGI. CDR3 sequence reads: CASSRPHHGGEKLFF. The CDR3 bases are TGTGCCAGCAGTCGTCCTCATCACGGGGGTGAAAAACTGTTTTTT.

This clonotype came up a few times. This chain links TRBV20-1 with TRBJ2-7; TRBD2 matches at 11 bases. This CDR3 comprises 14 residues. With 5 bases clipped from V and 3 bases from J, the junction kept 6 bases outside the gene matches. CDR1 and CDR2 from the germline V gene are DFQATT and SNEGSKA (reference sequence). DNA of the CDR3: TGCAGTGCTGAGGGGACTAGCGGATACTACGAGCAGTACTTC. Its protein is CSAEGTSGYYEQYF.

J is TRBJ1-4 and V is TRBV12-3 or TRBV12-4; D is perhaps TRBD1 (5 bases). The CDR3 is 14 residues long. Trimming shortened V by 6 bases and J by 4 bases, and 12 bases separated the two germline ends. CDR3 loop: CASSQGRDNEKLFF. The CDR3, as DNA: TGTGCCAGCAGCCAGGGAAGGGATAATGAAAAACTGTTTTTT.

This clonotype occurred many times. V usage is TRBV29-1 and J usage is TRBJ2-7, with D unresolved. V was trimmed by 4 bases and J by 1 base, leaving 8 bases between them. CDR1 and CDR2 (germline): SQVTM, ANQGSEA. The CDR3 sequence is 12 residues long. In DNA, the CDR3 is TGCAGCGTTGGTCCCAGTTCCTACGAGCAGTACTTC. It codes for CSVGPSSYEQYF.

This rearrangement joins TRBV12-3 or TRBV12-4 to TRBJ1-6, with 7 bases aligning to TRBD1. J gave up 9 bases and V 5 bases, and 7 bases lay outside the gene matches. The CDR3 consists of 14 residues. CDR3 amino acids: CASSVRQGGSPLHF. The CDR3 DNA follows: TGTGCCAGCAGTGTGAGACAGGGAGGTTCACCCCTCCACTTT.

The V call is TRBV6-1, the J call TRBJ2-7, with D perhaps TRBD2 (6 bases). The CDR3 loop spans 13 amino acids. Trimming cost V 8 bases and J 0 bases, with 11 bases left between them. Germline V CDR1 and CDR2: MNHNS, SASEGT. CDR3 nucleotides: TGTGCCAGCCGACGGGAGCGCTCCTACGAGCAGTACTTC. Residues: CASRRERSYEQYF.

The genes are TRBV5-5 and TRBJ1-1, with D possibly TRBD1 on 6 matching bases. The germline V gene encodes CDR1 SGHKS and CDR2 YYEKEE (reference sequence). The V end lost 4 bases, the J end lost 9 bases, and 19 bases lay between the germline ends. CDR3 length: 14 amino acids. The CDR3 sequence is CASSRQPGEIKAFF. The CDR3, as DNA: TGTGCCAGCAGCCGGCAGCCAGGGGAAATCAAAGCTTTCTTT.

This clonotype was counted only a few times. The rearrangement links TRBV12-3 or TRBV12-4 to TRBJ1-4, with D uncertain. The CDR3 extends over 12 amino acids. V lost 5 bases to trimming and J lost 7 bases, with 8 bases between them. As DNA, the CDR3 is TGTGCCAGCAGTCTGAGGCCTGAAAAACTGTTTTTT. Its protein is CASSLRPEKLFF.